This T cell receptor beta chain was profiled in a study of a mutant IDH1 vaccine in newly diagnosed glioma. For the study at large: Vaccines were first given 4-6 weeks after radiotherapy alone, or with temozolomide cycles. Before enrollment, patients got radiotherapy alone, temozolomide alone, or mostly the combination.

Indicated time point: week 35, safety follow-up. Each dose delivered 300 ug of mutant IDH1 20-mer peptide subcutaneously with imiquimod. In the case of this clone: Its antigen remains unknown.

Study results and limitations: Top peripheral T cell clonotype shifts appeared unrelated to pseudoprogression.

TCRdb's copy holds only in-frame clones and misses some; the assay was immunoSEQ multiplex PCR. Among more than 55,000 clones listed, around 80% were seen once. The CDR3 totals 15 residues. J was trimmed by 2 bases and V by 2 bases; bases with no gene match: 1. Germline CDR1 SGHAT, CDR2 FQNNGV. The rearrangement links TRBV11-2 to TRBJ2-3; 10 nucleotides align to TRBD2. The specimen comprised PBMCs, sampled from a glioma patient whose treatment included an IDH1 peptide vaccine. The source is a man under 40 with glioma. The CDR3 DNA sequence: TGTGCCAGCAGCTTAACTAGCGGGGTCACAGATACGCAGTATTTT. Translated: CASSLTSGVTDTQYF.